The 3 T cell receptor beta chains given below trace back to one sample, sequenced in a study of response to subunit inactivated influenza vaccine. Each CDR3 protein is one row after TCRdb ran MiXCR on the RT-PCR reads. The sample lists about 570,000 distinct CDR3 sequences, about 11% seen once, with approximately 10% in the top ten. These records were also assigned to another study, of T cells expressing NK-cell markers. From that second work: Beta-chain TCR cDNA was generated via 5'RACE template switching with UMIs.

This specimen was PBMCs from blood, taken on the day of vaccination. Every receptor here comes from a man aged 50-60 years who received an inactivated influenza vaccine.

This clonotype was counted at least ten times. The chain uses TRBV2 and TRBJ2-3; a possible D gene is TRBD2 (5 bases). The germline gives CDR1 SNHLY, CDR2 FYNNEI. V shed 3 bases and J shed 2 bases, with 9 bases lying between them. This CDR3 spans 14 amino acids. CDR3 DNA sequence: TGTGCCAGCAGTGACCCGCTAGCCACAGATACGCAGTATTTT. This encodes CASSDPLATDTQYF.

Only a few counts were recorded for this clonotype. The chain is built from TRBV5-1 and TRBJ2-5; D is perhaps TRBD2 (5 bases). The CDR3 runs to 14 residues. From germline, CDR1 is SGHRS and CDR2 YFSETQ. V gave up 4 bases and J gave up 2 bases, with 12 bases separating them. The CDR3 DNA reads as TGCGCCAGCAGCAGAGGTAGCGAACAAGAGACCCAGTACTTC. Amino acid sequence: CASSRGSEQETQYF.

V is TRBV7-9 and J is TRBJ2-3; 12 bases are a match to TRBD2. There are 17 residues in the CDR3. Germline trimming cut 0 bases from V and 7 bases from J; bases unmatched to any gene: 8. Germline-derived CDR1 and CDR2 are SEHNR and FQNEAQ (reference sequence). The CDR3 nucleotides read TGTGCCAGCAGCTTAGCAGCTAGCGGGGGGGCCCTGAATACGCAGTATTTT. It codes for CASSLAASGGALNTQYF.